Sequencing of this TCR beta chain was carried out in a study of blood T cell repertoires in COVID-19. On the study more broadly: Sources were T cells, B-cell-depleted T cells, or PBMCs; the material itself was cDNA or gDNA.

Enrollment of patients from Seattle took place during active infection, with longitudinal follow-up. Methods used by the authors: Reference gene primers were amplified, and this amplification served to estimate nucleated cell counts. The table came from immunoSEQ multiplex PCR; TCRdb's copy has only in-frame clones and leaves some out. That table is the source of V, J and clone size, and D and trimming were worked out from the DNA. The sample includes roughly 160,000 clones, about 85% seen only once; the top ten take 6.9%. This CDR3 region has 15 residues. The germline V gene encodes CDR1 LGHDT and CDR2 YNNKEL (reference sequence). Trimming shortened V by 1 base and J by 3 bases, and 9 bases separated the two germline ends.

V is TRBV3-1 (or the pseudogene TRBV3-2) and J is TRBJ1-4; unclear D gene. Sequenced: peripheral blood. The source is a man of 80 years or more with COVID-19, enrolled during active disease. For the CDR3, the DNA is TGTGCCAGCAGCCAAGTTTCCGCGCCTAATGAAAAACTGTTTTTT. It is translated as CASSQVSAPNEKLFF.